The 20 T cell receptor beta chains in this list originate from one sample, sequenced in a study of CD8+CD57+ T cells in acquired aplastic anemia. Those patients picked for sequencing had displayed CD8+CD57+ cell expansion on flow cytometry. Investigators profiled TCR beta VDJ and CDR3 from genomic DNA template. TCRdb reanalysed the reads using MiXCR and keeps one entry per CDR3 protein. The table shows some 170,000 distinct CDR3 sequences, with roughly 63% occurring only once. Sequencing was done on a sample of sorted CD4+, CD8+, or CD8+CD57+ T cells (not recorded which) from PBMCs. These receptors were taken from a human donor with aplastic anemia.

This chain joins TRBV5-6 and TRBJ1-3, with D possibly TRBD1 on 5 matching bases. Germline CDR1 SGHDT, CDR2 YYEEEE. The CDR3 loop spans 14 amino acids. Trimming took off 0 bases at V and 4 bases at J, with 8 bases between the two ends. In DNA form, the CDR3 reads TGTGCCAGCAGCTTGGCAGGGTTCGGAAACACCATATATTTT. Translation: CASSLAGFGNTIYF.

This rearrangement joins TRBV24-1 to TRBJ2-7, with D possibly TRBD1 on 5 matching bases. Trimming removed 6 bases at V and 0 bases at J, with 11 bases between. CDR1 and CDR2 (germline): KGHDR, SFDVKD. The CDR3 is 14 residues long. DNA for the CDR3: TGTGCCACCAGTCCCCCCAGGGACTCCTACGAGCAGTACTTC. Translation: CATSPPRDSYEQYF.

V and J are TRBV2 and TRBJ2-5; TRBD2 matches at 7 bases. This CDR3 has 16 residues. CDR1 is SNHLY, CDR2 FYNNEI, per germline. The V segment lost 0 bases and the J segment 5 bases; nucleotides outside the gene matches: 9. The CDR3 coding sequence is TGTGCCAGCAGTGAAGCTGGGGGGGGAAAGGGGGAGACCCAGTACTTC. Translated, it gives CASSEAGGGKGETQYF.

The rearrangement joins TRBV19 to TRBJ2-7; D assignment may be TRBD1 or TRBD2 (5 bases each). CDR3 length equals 12 residues. Germline CDR1 reads LNHDA; CDR2 reads SQIVND (reference sequence). The ends were cut back, 5 bases at V and 6 bases at J, with 11 bases in the middle. The chain's CDR3 is CASSQGDGEQYF. The CDR3 region has the DNA TGTGCCAGTAGTCAGGGAGACGGCGAGCAGTACTTC.

As regards this clonotype: The germline gene is not matched at one end of the junction; a read error may be the cause. This sequence joins TRBV12-3 or TRBV12-4 and TRBJ2-1; 7 bases match TRBD2. The CDR3 is 15 amino acids. Here the CDR3 DNA reads TGTGCCAGCAGCGCTACTAGCGAGGGAACCAATGAGCAGCTCTTC. Its translation is CASSATSEGTNEQLF.

The sample holds a few counts of this clonotype. The genes are TRBV24-1 and TRBJ2-1; a possible D gene is TRBD1 (6 bases). This CDR3 contains 17 residues. The V gene lost 6 bases and the J gene lost 9 bases, with 26 bases spanning the gap. The germline V gene encodes CDR1 KGHDR and CDR2 SFDVKD. DNA of the CDR3: TGTGCCACCAGTACACTGATCTCCAGGGGTGAGCAAGCTGAGCAGTTCTTC. It translates to CATSTLISRGEQAEQFF.

On this clonotype itself: A much larger clone lies a single base off, so this may be a read error. For the CDR3, the DNA is TGTGCCAGTAGTCTTTGGACAGGGTCTAATGGGCAGTTCTTC. This encodes CASSLWTGSNGQFF. This chain connects TRBV19 to TRBJ2-1; TRBD1 matches at 8 bases. CDR3 length: 14 amino acids. Germline loops: CDR1 LNHDA, CDR2 SQIVND (reference sequence).

CDR3 in DNA: TGTGCCAGCAGCGTCTCCGGGACGGGGCGTTACGAGCAGTACTTC. The encoded protein is CASSVSGTGRYEQYF. The chain carries TRBV9 and TRBJ2-7; TRBD1 or TRBD2 may be the D gene (5 bases each). The CDR3 totals 15 residues. V was trimmed by 2 bases and J by 4 bases, leaving 16 bases between them. The germline CDR1 and CDR2 sequences are SGDLS and YYNGEE.

The chain has TRBV5-1 and TRBJ2-6; no reliable D call. In germline, CDR1 is SGHRS, CDR2 YFSETQ. V was pared by 4 bases and J by 0 bases, with 8 bases between. CDR3 length: 15 residues. The CDR3 coding sequence is TGCGCCAGCAGCCTAACAACCTCTGGGGCCAACGTCCTGACTTTC. Amino acids: CASSLTTSGANVLTF. The full variable domain, rest sourced from reference TRBV5-1 and TRBJ2-6, is KAGVTQTPRYLIKTRGQQVTLSCSPISGHRSVSWYQQTPGQGLQFLFEYFSETQRNKGNFPGRFSGRQFSNSRSEMNVSTLELGDSALYLCASSLTTSGANVLTFGAGSRLTVL.

The J gene is TRBJ2-7, the V gene TRBV2, with D unclear. Trimming cost V 3 bases and J 3 bases, with 15 bases left between them. The CDR3 has 15 amino acids. Germline V CDR1 and CDR2: SNHLY, FYNNEI. CDR3 region: CASSDDGVRNYEQYF. CDR3 coding DNA: TGTGCCAGCAGTGACGACGGAGTGAGAAACTACGAGCAGTACTTC.

The rearrangement links TRBV12-3 or TRBV12-4 to TRBJ1-3, with 7 bases fitting TRBD1. Unmatched junction bases numbered 5, after V lost 1 base and J lost 8 bases. The CDR3 is 14 amino acids. In DNA form, the CDR3 reads TGTGCCAGCAGTTTAGGGACAGGAAGGGACACCATATATTTT. Translated, it gives CASSLGTGRDTIYF.

J is TRBJ1-5 and V is TRBV20-1; 11 bases match TRBD1. The CDR3 runs to 17 residues. The V segment lost 6 bases and the J segment 6 bases; nucleotides outside the gene matches: 16. Germline assignment: CDR1 DFQATT and CDR2 SNEGSKA (reference sequence). The CDR3 nucleotides read TGCAGTGCCACCGGGACAGGGGGGGAGTCTAACAGTCAGCCCCAGCATTTT. It specifies CSATGTGGESNSQPQHF.

This clonotype has a count of ten or more. V usage is TRBV19 and J usage is TRBJ2-1; a possible D gene is TRBD1 (6 bases). The CDR3 extends over 15 amino acids. V was pared by 3 bases and J by 4 bases, with 13 bases between. The germline gives CDR1 LNHDA, CDR2 SQIVND (reference sequence). CDR3 nucleotides: TGTGCCAGTAGTATGGCTGGACAGAGGTACAATGAGCAGTTCTTC. As protein: CASSMAGQRYNEQFF.

The chain joins TRBV15 to TRBJ2-5; maybe TRBD1 (5 bases). V shed 0 bases and J shed 7 bases, with 12 bases lying between them. The V gene's germline CDR1 is LNHNV and CDR2 YYDKDF (reference sequence). The CDR3 covers 14 residues. CDR3 sequence: CATSRDPQEGTQYF. CDR3 nucleotide sequence: TGTGCCACCAGCAGAGACCCACAGGAAGGGACCCAGTACTTC.

This clonotype has a count of ten or more. The V call is TRBV20-1, the J call TRBJ2-7; 7 nucleotides line up with TRBD1. The germline V gene encodes CDR1 DFQATT and CDR2 SNEGSKA (reference sequence). This CDR3 is 13 amino acids long. V dropped 3 bases and J dropped 4; count of bases not matched to a gene: 6. This CDR3 is CSARGDRDYEQYV. CDR3 sequence (DNA): TGCAGTGCTAGGGGTGACAGGGATTACGAGCAGTACGTC.

At least ten counts were recorded for this clonotype. The J gene is TRBJ1-5, the V gene TRBV12-3 or TRBV12-4, with TRBD1 identical over 9 bases. Trimming removed 4 bases from V and 10 bases from J; junction bases left unmatched: 17. The CDR3 is made up of 17 amino acids. CDR3 residues: CASSWGQGVPAISPQHF. CDR3 DNA: TGTGCCAGCAGTTGGGGACAGGGAGTGCCCGCAATCAGCCCCCAGCATTTT.

The rearrangement links TRBV7-9 to TRBJ2-2; tentatively, D is TRBD2 (5 bases). Per the germline V gene, CDR1 is SEHNR and CDR2 is FQNEAQ (reference sequence). CDR3 length: 16 amino acids. Trimming shortened V by 3 bases and J by 2 bases, and 13 bases separated the two germline ends. This chain's CDR3 is CASSFPAGGNTGELFF. As DNA, the CDR3 is TGTGCCAGCAGCTTCCCTGCCGGAGGAAACACCGGGGAGCTGTTTTTT.

The chain combines TRBV9 with TRBJ2-5; TRBD1 is a possible D gene (6 bases). The CDR3 sequence is 13 residues long. Germline V gene sequence: CDR1 SGDLS, CDR2 YYNGEE. Trimming removed 3 bases from V and 5 bases from J, with 11 bases in between. For the CDR3, the DNA is TGTGCCAGCAGCGCTACAGGGTTGGAGACCCAGTACTTC. It yields the protein CASSATGLETQYF.

This clonotype came up many times. This chain connects TRBV24-1 to TRBJ1-5, with 9 bases lining up with TRBD1. Per germline, CDR1 KGHDR and CDR2 SFDVKD. The V and J ends lost 3 bases and 0 bases, in that order; junction bases with no gene match: 5. The CDR3 spans 17 residues. CDR3 coding DNA: TGTGCCACCAGTGATCCAAGGACAGGGGATAGCAATCAGCCCCAGCATTTT. It yields the protein CATSDPRTGDSNQPQHF.

This clonotype was seen more than once but under ten times. This sequence joins TRBV9 and TRBJ2-7, with 9 bases fitting TRBD2. The trim removed 4 bases at V and 0 bases at J, leaving 2 bases unmatched. This CDR3 region has 14 residues. Germline V lookup: CDR1 SGDLS, CDR2 YYNGEE. This CDR3 reads CASSKTSGSYEQYF. For the CDR3, the DNA is TGTGCCAGCAGCAAGACTAGCGGCTCCTACGAGCAGTACTTC. Looking up the rest from reference TRBV9 and TRBJ2-7 gives the full variable domain: DSGVTQTPKHLITATGQRVTLRCSPRSGDLSVYWYQQSLDQGLQFLIQYYNGEERAKGNILERFSAQQFPDLHSELNLSSLELGDSALYFCASSKTSGSYEQYFGPGTRLTVT.